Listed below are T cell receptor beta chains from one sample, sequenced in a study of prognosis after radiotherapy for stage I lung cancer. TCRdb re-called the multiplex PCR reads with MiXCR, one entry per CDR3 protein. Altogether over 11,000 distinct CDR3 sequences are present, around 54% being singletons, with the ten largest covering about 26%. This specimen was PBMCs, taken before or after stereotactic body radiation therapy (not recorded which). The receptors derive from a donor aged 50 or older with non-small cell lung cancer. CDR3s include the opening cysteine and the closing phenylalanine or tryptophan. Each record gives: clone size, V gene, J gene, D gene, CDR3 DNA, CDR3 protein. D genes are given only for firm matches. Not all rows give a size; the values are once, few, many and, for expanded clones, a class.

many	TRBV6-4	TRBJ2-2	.	TGTGCCAGCAGCGGGAGTCCCGGTACCGGGGAGCTGTTTTTT	CASSGSPGTGELFF
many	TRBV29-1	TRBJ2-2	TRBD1	TGCAGCGCCGGAGACAGGGGAAACACCGGGGAGCTGTTTTTT	CSAGDRGNTGELFF
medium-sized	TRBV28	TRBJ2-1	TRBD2	TGTGCCAGCAGTTTATGGGGTAGCGGGAGGTACAATGAGCAGTTCTTC	CASSLWGSGRYNEQFF
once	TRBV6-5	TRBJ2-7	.	TGTGCCAGCAGTTATGTGGGGGGAAGCTACGAGCAGTACTTC	CASSYVGGSYEQYF
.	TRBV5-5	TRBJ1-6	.	TGTGCCAGCAGCTTGCCACACCACGGTGATTCACCCCTCCACTTT	CASSLPHHGDSPLHF
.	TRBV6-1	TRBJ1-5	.	TGTGCCAGCAGGAGGGAGGGAGCGAATCAGCCCCAGCATTTT	CASRREGANQPQHF
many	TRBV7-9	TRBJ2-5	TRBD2	TGTGCCAGCAGCCCGGGGGAGCGGGAGAAAGAGACCCAGTACTTC	CASSPGEREKETQYF
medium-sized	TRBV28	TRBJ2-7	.	TGTGCCAGCAGTTCCCCCCCCGAGCAGTACTTC	CASSSPPEQYF
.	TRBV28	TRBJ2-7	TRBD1	TGTGCCAGCAGTTTAAGGGGGACAGGTGGGTACGAGCAGTACTTC	CASSLRGTGGYEQYF
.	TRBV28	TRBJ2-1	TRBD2	TGTGCCAGCAGTTTATCTAGCGGGATCTCCTACAGTGAGCAGTTCTTC	CASSLSSGISYSEQFF
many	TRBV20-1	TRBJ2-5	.	TGCAGTGCTAGTGTCGGGGTCGTACGGGAGACCCAGTACTTC	CSASVGVVRETQYF
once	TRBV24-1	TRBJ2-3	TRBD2	TGTGCCACCAGCATGACAGCCGGGACTAGCGCCCAGGGGGCACCAGATACGCAGTATTTT	CATSMTAGTSAQGAPDTQYF
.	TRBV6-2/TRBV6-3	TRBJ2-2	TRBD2	TGTGCCAGCAGGAAGGGGGCTGCGGGAGGGACCGGGGAGCTGTTTTTT	CASRKGAAGGTGELFF
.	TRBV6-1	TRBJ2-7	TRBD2	TGTGCCAGCAGTGAAGCATATATAGGGACTAGCGGGTCTTCCTACGAGCAGTACTTC	CASSEAYIGTSGSSYEQYF
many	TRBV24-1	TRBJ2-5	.	TGTGCCACCGTAAGGGTACGGGAGACCCAGTACTTC	CATVRVRETQYF
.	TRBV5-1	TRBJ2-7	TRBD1	TGCGCCAGCAGCTTGGTGACAGGGGTCCACGAGCAGTACTTC	CASSLVTGVHEQYF
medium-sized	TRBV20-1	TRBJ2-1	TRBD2	TGCAGTGCTAAAAGACTAGCGGGAGTAGGTGAGCAGTTCTTC	CSAKRLAGVGEQFF
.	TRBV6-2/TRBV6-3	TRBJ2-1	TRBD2	TGTGCCAGCAGCGCCATGGGACTAGCGGTATGCCTCAATGAGCAGTTCTTC	CASSAMGLAVCLNEQFF
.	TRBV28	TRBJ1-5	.	TGTGCCAGCAGCGGGGGGATCCAGCCCCAGCATTTT	CASSGGIQPQHF
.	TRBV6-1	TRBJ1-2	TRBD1	TGTGCCAGCAGTGGGCATACAGGGGCGGTCTATGGCTACACCTTC	CASSGHTGAVYGYTF
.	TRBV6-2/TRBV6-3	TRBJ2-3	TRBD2	TGTGCCAGCAGAGAATCTAGCGGGAGCTCCACAGATACTCAGTATTTT	CASRESSGSSTDTQYF
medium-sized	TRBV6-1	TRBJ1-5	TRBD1	TGTGCCAGCATTAGTTTGACAGGGAATCAGCCCCAGCATTTT	CASISLTGNQPQHF
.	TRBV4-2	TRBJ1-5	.	TGTGCCAGCAGCCAGGACACGGGACAGCCCCAGCATTTT	CASSQDTGQPQHF
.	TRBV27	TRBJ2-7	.	TGTGCCAGCAGTTTGAGGGGAGAGGGATTCTACGAGCAGTACTTC	CASSLRGEGFYEQYF
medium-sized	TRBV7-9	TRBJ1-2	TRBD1	TGTGCCAGCAGGCCATATTTGGACAGGGATGGTGGCTACACCTTC	CASRPYLDRDGGYTF
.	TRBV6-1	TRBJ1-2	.	TGTGCCAGCAGGGGGACAATCTCTGGCTACACCTTC	CASRGTISGYTF
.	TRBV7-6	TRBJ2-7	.	TGTGCCAGCAGCTTAGCGCCCAGGTCCTACGAGCAGTACTTC	CASSLAPRSYEQYF
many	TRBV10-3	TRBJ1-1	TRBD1	TGTGCCATCAGTGGAACTAAAAGTTTACAGGGGGGTGAGATGGCTTTCTTT	CAISGTKSLQGGEMAFF
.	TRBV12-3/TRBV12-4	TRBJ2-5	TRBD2	TGTGCCATCAGTGGGATAGCGGGAGTGATAGAGACCCAGTACTTC	CAISGIAGVIETQYF